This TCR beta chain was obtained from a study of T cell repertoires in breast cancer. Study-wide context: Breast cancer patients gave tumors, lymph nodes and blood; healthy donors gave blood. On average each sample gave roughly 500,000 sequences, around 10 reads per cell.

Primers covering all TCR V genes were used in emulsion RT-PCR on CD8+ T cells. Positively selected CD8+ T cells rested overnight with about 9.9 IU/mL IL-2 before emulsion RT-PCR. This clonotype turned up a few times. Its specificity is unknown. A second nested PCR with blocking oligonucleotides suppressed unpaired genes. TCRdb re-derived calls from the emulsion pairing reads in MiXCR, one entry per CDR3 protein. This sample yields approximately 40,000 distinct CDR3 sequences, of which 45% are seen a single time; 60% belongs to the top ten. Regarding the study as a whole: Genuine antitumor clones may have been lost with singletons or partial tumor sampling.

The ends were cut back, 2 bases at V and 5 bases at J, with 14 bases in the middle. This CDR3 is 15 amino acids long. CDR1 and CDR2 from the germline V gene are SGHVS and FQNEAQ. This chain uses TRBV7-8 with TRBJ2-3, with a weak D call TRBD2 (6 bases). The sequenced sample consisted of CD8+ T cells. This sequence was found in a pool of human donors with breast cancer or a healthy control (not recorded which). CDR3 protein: CASSLMRVGGDTQYF. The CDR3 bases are TGTGCCAGCAGCTTAATGCGCGTCGGGGGAGATACGCAGTATTTT. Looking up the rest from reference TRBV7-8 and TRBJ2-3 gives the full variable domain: GAGVSQSPRYKVAKRGQDVALRCDPISGHVSLFWYQQALGQGPEFLTYFQNEAQLDKSGLPSDRFFAERPEGSVSTLKIQRTQQEDSAVYLCASSLMRVGGDTQYFGPGTRLTVL.